Each of the 10 T cell receptor beta chains below was sequenced from the same sample in a study of identifying expanded T cells in peripheral blood. The method was immunoSEQ multiplex PCR; TCRdb's version includes in-frame clones alone and lacks a portion of them. Among approximately 75,000 clones listed, roughly 90% were seen once. Source material: blood. The origin of the receptors is a person between 18 and 70 years old in good health.

The chain recombines TRBV5-4 with TRBJ2-5, with a possible D match to TRBD1 (5 bases). This CDR3 contains 14 residues. Looked up from germline, CDR1 is SGHNT and CDR2 is YYREEE (reference sequence). The V end was cut by 4 bases, the J end by 1 base, with 11 bases between. CDR3 sequence reads: CASSADRAQETQYF. The CDR3 DNA is TGTGCCAGCAGCGCAGACAGAGCCCAAGAGACCCAGTACTTC. The variable domain in full, completed from reference TRBV5-4 and TRBJ2-5, reads ETGVTQSPTHLIKTRGQQVTLRCSSQSGHNTVSWYQQALGQGPQFIFQYYREEENGRGNFPPRFSGLQFPNYSSELNVNALELDDSALYLCASSADRAQETQYFGPGTRLLVL.

The J gene is TRBJ1-2, the V gene TRBV2; D might be TRBD1 (6 bases). The CDR3 is 13 amino acids. Germline CDR1 SNHLY, CDR2 FYNNEI. The V end was cut by 2 bases, the J end by 7 bases, with 11 bases between. CDR3 residues: CASSEIRGAGYTF. The CDR3 region has the DNA TGTGCCAGCAGTGAAATAAGGGGGGCTGGCTACACCTTC.

V and J are TRBV7-2 and TRBJ1-3; 8 nucleotides line up with TRBD1. V was pared by 1 base and J by 3 bases, with 2 bases of the junction left unmatched. This CDR3 is built from 15 residues. The germline V gene has CDR1 SGHTA and CDR2 FQGNSA. The CDR3 reads CASSLVTGGGNTIYF. The CDR3 nucleotides read TGTGCCAGCAGCTTAGTCACAGGGGGTGGAAACACCATATATTTT.

This clone showed up just once. J is TRBJ1-1 and V is TRBV6-5; D perhaps matches TRBD1 (6 bases). Between the trimmed V and J ends, which lost 7 bases and 10 bases, there was a span of 22 bases. The CDR3 has 14 amino acids. The germline V gene has CDR1 MNHEY and CDR2 SVGAGI. The CDR3 here is CASTAERGASGAFF. DNA for the CDR3: TGTGCCAGCACCGCCGAGCGGGGGGCCAGTGGAGCTTTCTTT.

The chain joins TRBV30 to TRBJ2-7; D unresolved. CDR3 length: 11 residues. V gave up 3 bases and J gave up 6 bases, with 9 bases separating them. Looked up from germline, CDR1 is GTSNPN and CDR2 is SVGIG (reference sequence). As DNA, the CDR3 is TGTGCCTGGAGCGGGCGCGGCGAGCAGTACTTC. Amino acid sequence: CAWSGRGEQYF.

The chain joins TRBV9 to TRBJ2-5, with D perhaps TRBD1 or TRBD2 (5 bases each). Germline CDR1 reads SGDLS; CDR2 reads YYNGEE. Trimming cost V 0 bases and J 0 bases, with 9 bases left between them. The CDR3 runs to 15 residues. The CDR3 reads CASSVVEGYQETQYF. CDR3 DNA sequence: TGTGCCAGCAGCGTAGTAGAGGGGTACCAAGAGACCCAGTACTTC.

This chain uses TRBV2 with TRBJ1-1; D is unclear. The ends were cut back, 4 bases at V and 1 base at J, with 4 bases in the middle. CDR1 SNHLY and CDR2 FYNNEI come from the germline V gene. The CDR3 consists of 12 residues. The CDR3 sequence: CASSGTNTEAFF. The CDR3 DNA reads as TGTGCCAGCAGTGGGACGAACACTGAAGCTTTCTTT. Drawing the rest from reference TRBV2 and TRBJ1-1, the complete variable domain is EPEVTQTPSHQVTQMGQEVILRCVPISNHLYFYWYRQILGQKVEFLVSFYNNEISEKSEIFDDQFSVERPDGSNFTLKIRSTKLEDSAMYFCASSGTNTEAFFGQGTRLTVV.

The chain recombines TRBV11-2 with TRBJ2-3; 7 bases map to TRBD2. CDR1 SGHAT and CDR2 FQNNGV come from the germline V gene. V lost 1 base to trimming and J lost 4 bases; unmatched junction nucleotides: 8. The CDR3 runs to 16 residues. In nucleotides, the CDR3 is TGTGCCAGCAGCTTAGTTGTGGGAGGGCCCCCAGATACGCAGTATTTT. Translated: CASSLVVGGPPDTQYF.

The chain recombines TRBV18 with TRBJ2-3; no clear D. CDR1 and CDR2 from the germline V gene are KGHSH and LQKENI. The V and J ends lost 3 bases and 1 base respectively, with 14 bases between them. This CDR3 has 16 residues. DNA of the CDR3: TGTGCCAGCTCACCTCCTCAAGTTTCGGGCACAGATACGCAGTATTTT. Translating it yields CASSPPQVSGTDTQYF.

The CDR3 DNA reads TGCGCCAGCAAGTCCCCAAGGTCCTACGAGCAGTACTTC. Its translation: CASKSPRSYEQYF. The chain combines TRBV10-2 with TRBJ2-7; D unresolved. V was clipped by 7 bases and J by 1 base, with 11 bases between them. This CDR3 has 13 residues. The germline CDR1 and CDR2 sequences are WSHSY and SAAADI.